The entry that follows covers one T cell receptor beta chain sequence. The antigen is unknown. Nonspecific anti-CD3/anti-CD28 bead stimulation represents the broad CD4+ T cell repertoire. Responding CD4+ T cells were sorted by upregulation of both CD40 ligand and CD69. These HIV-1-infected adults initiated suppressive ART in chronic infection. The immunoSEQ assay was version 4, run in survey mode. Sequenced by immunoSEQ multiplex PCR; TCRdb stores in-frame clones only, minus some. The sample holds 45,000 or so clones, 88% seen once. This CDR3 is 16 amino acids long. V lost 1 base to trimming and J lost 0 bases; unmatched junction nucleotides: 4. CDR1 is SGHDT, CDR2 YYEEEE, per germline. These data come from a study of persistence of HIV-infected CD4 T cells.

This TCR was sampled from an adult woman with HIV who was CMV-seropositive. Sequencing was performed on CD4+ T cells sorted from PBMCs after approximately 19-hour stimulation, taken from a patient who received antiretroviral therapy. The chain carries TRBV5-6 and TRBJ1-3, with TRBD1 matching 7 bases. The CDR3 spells CASSLKQGHSGNTIYF. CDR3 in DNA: TGTGCCAGCAGCTTGAAACAGGGGCACTCTGGAAACACCATATATTTT. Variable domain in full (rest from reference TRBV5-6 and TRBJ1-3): DAGVTQSPTHLIKTRGQQVTLRCSPKSGHDTVSWYQQALGQGPQFIFQYYEEEERQRGNFPDRFSGHQFPNYSSELNVNALLLGDSALYLCASSLKQGHSGNTIYFGEGSWLTVV.